These T cell receptor beta chains were read from a single sample in a study of CD8 T cells in ankylosing spondylitis. TCRdb analysed the 5' RACE reads with MiXCR anew, one entry per CDR3 protein. This table holds 200,000 to 250,000 distinct CDR3 sequences, roughly 32% found once. Source material: blood, either unsorted or a sorted T cell fraction (not recorded which). These receptors were taken from a male donor with ankylosing spondylitis or in good health (not recorded which). Both conserved end residues are trimmed from each CDR3. The D gene is left open where the match is weak.

len,j_gene,d_gene,v_gene,CDR3aa
11,TRBJ1-2,TRBD1,TRBV29-1,SVEAGQGNGYT
13,TRBJ2-7,NA,TRBV5-1,ASREGPASAYEQY
12,TRBJ1-1,NA,TRBV5-6,ASSLRGLSSEAF
15,TRBJ2-2,NA,TRBV24-1,ATSDYAGNLHTGELF
12,TRBJ2-1,NA,TRBV28,ASSPGQFYNEQF
12,TRBJ2-7,NA,TRBV30,ALTQGPLVREQY
10,TRBJ1-2,NA,TRBV2,ARERRNYGYT
13,TRBJ1-1,NA,TRBV12-3/TRBV12-4,ASSKVPWGNTEAF
12,TRBJ2-5,TRBD1,TRBV29-1,SVDLRGLQETQY
11,TRBJ2-4,NA,TRBV15,ATSHGQGSSSY
13,TRBJ2-7,NA,TRBV10-3,AISELEGPSYEQY
11,TRBJ2-5,NA,TRBV7-8,ASSSTGQETQY
12,TRBJ2-3,NA,TRBV24-1,ATSDPGREDTQY
12,TRBJ2-7,TRBD2,TRBV12-3/TRBV12-4,ANPSPGGSYEQY
13,TRBJ2-2,NA,TRBV10-3,AIRDTGLNTGELF
14,TRBJ1-2,NA,TRBV10-3,AISESHHGPNYGYT
13,TRBJ1-4,NA,TRBV29-1,SAYAGRGANEKLF
15,TRBJ2-3,TRBD2,TRBV5-1,ASSLERRGGPTDTQY
12,TRBJ2-1,NA,TRBV18,ASSPVAGGFEQF
11,TRBJ1-3,NA,TRBV12-3/TRBV12-4,ASSLALGNTIY
11,TRBJ2-1,NA,TRBV11-2,ASSSAGSNEQF
15,TRBJ2-1,TRBD2,TRBV7-9,ASSGRAGGQGYNEQF
14,TRBJ2-3,NA,TRBV7-9,ASSLISVTSTDTQY
13,TRBJ2-1,NA,TRBV20-1,SASIGGGAHNEQF
9,TRBJ2-5,NA,TRBV6-2/TRBV6-3,ASNWGETQY
13,TRBJ2-3,TRBD1,TRBV12-3/TRBV12-4,ASTTSTGGLVTQY
15,TRBJ2-2,TRBD1,TRBV11-2,ASSQSWDRVRSGELF
15,TRBJ2-5,TRBD2,TRBV7-3,ASSLWCLADTRETQY